The T cell receptor beta chain under discussion was sequenced for a study of blood T cell repertoires in COVID-19 (dated by TCRdb to 2018 to 2021). In the study overall: Collaborator samples came from the United States, Italy and Spain and covered acute and convalescent phases of COVID-19. The material from the prospective study consisted of cDNA or gDNA derived from T cells, B-cell-depleted T cells, or PBMCs. Subjects who had been exposed to COVID-19, were actively infected with it, or had recovered from it provided the deeply sampled blood TCRbeta repertoires that made up the dataset. The repertoires were released in a freely available public database intended as a resource for research on the immune response to SARS-CoV-2. Samples were obtained from the ongoing ImmuneRACE study (first 160 participants) and from over 1,000 subjects provided by 6 global collaborators. A de-identified subject ID, COVID-19 status, age in years and sex were almost always included in the sample metadata. Where available, HLA class I and class II types were obtained from metadata supplied by the sample provider rather than from assay-based typing.

Compared with germline, V lacks 5 bases and J lacks 0 bases; bases without a gene match: 6. Measured from the cysteine to the phenylalanine, the CDR3 is 15 residues long. The kept DNA is CDR3 alone, 45 bases in frame from the first base. Per the germline V gene, SNHLY is the CDR1 and FYNNEI is the CDR2. The immunoSEQ Assay, a bias-controlled multiplex PCR, was used to amplify TCRbeta CDR3 regions from genomic DNA. The paper's processing steps were these. Nucleated cell counts per sample were estimated from amplification of reference gene primers within the assay. Sequence reads were collapsed and filtered to measure the absolute abundance of every unique TCRbeta CDR3 rearrangement. Productive Simpson clonality was computed per sample as the square root of Simpson's diversity index over productive rearrangements. TCRdb carries this immuneACCESS record with in-frame sequences only. Its versions omit some clonotypes, under half of them owing to an unresolved V gene in the studies checked, with the rest unexplained. V and J calls plus clone size are reproduced from that table; the DNA served to infer D and trimming. This sample gives 140,000 to 150,000 clones in total; about 87% of them show up just once. Of the sample, 35% to 55% falls within the top ten clones.

As to this clone: The antigen it binds to is not known. No much larger clone exists at a distance of one base, and base qualities are not known.

Overall results and qualifications from the work: Clinical and demographic metadata were provided uncurated, with the amount varying by source and participant.

The collaborating institutions used their own protocols to collect whole blood in K2EDTA tubes. For TCRbeta analysis, collaborators shipped samples in one of three forms: frozen whole blood, isolated PBMCs, or DNA extracted from either of those sample types. The source is a human donor in a cohort sampled during active COVID-19. The V and J genes are TRBV2 and TRBJ1-2; TRBD1 lines up with 7 middle nucleotides. Sequences were obtained from peripheral blood. The CDR3 loop reads CASSRDREANYGYTF. The DNA sequence reads TGTGCCAGCAGTCGAGACAGGGAAGCTAACTATGGCTACACCTTC.